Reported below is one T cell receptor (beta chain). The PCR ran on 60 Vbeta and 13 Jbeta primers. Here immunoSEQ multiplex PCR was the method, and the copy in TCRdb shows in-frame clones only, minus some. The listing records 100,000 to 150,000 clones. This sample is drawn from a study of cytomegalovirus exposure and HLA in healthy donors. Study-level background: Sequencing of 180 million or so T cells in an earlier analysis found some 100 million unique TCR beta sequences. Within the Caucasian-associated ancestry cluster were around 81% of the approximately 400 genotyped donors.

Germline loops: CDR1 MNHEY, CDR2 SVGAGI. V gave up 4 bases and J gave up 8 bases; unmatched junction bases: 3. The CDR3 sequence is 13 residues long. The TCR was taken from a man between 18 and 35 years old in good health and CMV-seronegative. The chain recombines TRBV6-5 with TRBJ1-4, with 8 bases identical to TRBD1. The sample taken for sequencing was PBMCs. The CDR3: CASSWGQAEKLFF. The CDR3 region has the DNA TGTGCCAGCAGTTGGGGACAGGCAGAAAAACTGTTTTTT.